This TCR beta chain was recovered during a study of blood T cell repertoires in COVID-19. From germline, CDR1 is SQVTM and CDR2 ANQGSEA. The V and J ends lost 0 bases and 3 bases respectively, with 12 bases between them. The CDR3 has 14 amino acids. This clone has just one count. The repertoire was sequenced with immunoSEQ multiplex PCR; TCRdb's copy has only in-frame clones and lacks some. Here the sample spans about 180,000 clones, approximately 80% being singletons. The chain couples TRBV29-1 to TRBJ2-7, with D perhaps TRBD1 (6 bases). The sample consisted of peripheral blood. This clonotype was sampled from a woman between 40 and 55 years old with COVID-19, enrolled during active disease. This CDR3 is CSVEDQGLDYEQYF. CDR3 coding DNA: TGCAGCGTTGAAGATCAGGGGCTTGACTACGAGCAGTACTTC.